This entry is about one T cell receptor beta chain. Its antigen is not known. The sample originates from a study of cytomegalovirus exposure and HLA in healthy donors. Study-level results: In vitro work confirmed that a few CMV-associated chains recognize CMV antigens. A later analysis linked a missense variant in DCLRE1C to the trimming of TCR beta V and J genes. Some V segments (TRBV6-2 and TRBV6-3 among them) were excluded as indistinguishable. In an earlier analysis, productive rearrangement rates for most beta V segments clustered near 87% or 30%.

V lost 8 bases and J lost 2, with 10 bases in between. The CDR3 length is 13 residues. Germline V lookup: CDR1 MNHEY, CDR2 SMNVEV (reference sequence). With 60 Vbeta and 13 Jbeta primers, the PCR was carried out. Measured with immunoSEQ multiplex PCR; TCRdb has only the in-frame clones, and not every one. The repertoire consists of 150,000 to 200,000 clones, with less than 80% occurring once and the leading ten covering 2.5% to 3%. Sequenced sample: PBMCs. The genes are TRBV27 and TRBJ1-3; D is uncertain. The receptor's source is a man between 35 and 55 years old in good health and CMV-seronegative. CDR3: CASGEQTGNTIYF. CDR3 bases: TGTGCCAGCGGCGAACAGACTGGAAACACCATATATTTT.